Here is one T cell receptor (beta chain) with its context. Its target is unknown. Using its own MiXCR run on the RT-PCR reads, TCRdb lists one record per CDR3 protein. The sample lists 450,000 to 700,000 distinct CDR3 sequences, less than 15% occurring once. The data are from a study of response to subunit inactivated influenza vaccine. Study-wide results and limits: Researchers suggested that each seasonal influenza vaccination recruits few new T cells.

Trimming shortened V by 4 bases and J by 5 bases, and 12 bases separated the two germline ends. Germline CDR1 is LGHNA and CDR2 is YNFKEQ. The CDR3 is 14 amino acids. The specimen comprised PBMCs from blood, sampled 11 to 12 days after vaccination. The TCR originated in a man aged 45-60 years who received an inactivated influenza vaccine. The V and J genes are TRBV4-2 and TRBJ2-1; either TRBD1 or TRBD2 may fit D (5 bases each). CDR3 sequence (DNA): TGTGCCAGCAGCCCCGTGGGGGAAAACAATGAGCAGTTCTTC. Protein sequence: CASSPVGENNEQFF.